A single sample is the source of the 21 T cell receptor beta chains below, sequenced in a study of blood T cell repertoires in COVID-19. The data were produced by immunoSEQ multiplex PCR, yet TCRdb's version contains in-frame clones alone and is incomplete. This table holds 130,000 or so clones, roughly three quarters found once. Sequencing used peripheral blood. These receptors were collected from an older woman with acute or convalescent COVID-19.

The V call is TRBV24-1, the J call TRBJ1-1, with unresolved D. Germline lookup yields CDR1 KGHDR and CDR2 SFDVKD. Trimming shortened V by 2 bases and J by 5 bases, and 5 bases separated the two germline ends. The CDR3 is made up of 12 amino acids. Here the CDR3 DNA reads TGTGCCACCAGTGATTCCAGAACTGAAGCTTTCTTT. Its translation is CATSDSRTEAFF.

The chain links TRBV14 to TRBJ2-7; possible D gene TRBD1, 5 bases. This CDR3 comprises 13 residues. Germline V gene lookup returns CDR1 SGHDN and CDR2 FVKESK. V was trimmed by 4 bases and J by 4 bases, leaving 11 bases between them. The CDR3 DNA is TGTGCCAGCAGCCTGGACATAGCTTACGAGCAGTACTTC. It translates to CASSLDIAYEQYF.

The genes are TRBV6-5 and TRBJ1-1; D remains ambiguous. CDR3 length: 14 residues. Germline CDR1 reads MNHEY; CDR2 reads SVGAGI. With 7 bases removed from V and 3 bases from J, the gap between germline ends came to 15 bases. CDR3 protein: CASNARRSDTEAFF. The CDR3 bases are TGTGCCAGCAACGCACGGAGGTCGGACACTGAAGCTTTCTTT.

The rearrangement links TRBV19 to TRBJ1-2; TRBD1 is a possible D gene (6 bases). The germline CDR1 and CDR2 sequences are LNHDA and SQIVND (reference sequence). The CDR3 length is 14 residues. Trimming removed 7 bases from V and 7 bases from J, with 19 bases in between. CDR3 sequence: CASTTDLGAGGYTF. CDR3 sequence (DNA): TGTGCCAGTACCACGGACTTGGGGGCCGGTGGCTACACCTTC.

CDR3: CASSFGQVNTEAFF. The CDR3 DNA is TGCGCCAGCAGCTTTGGACAGGTGAACACTGAAGCTTTCTTT. The chain has TRBV5-1 and TRBJ1-1, with TRBD1 matching 7 bases. The ends lost 2 bases at V and 0 bases at J; junction bases unmatched: 1. Germline CDR1 is SGHRS and CDR2 is YFSETQ. The CDR3 totals 14 residues.

Ten or more counts support this clone. The chain links TRBV14 to TRBJ1-6, with 7 bases aligning to TRBD1. CDR1 is SGHDN, CDR2 FVKESK, per germline. The CDR3 contains 16 residues. The V gene end was trimmed by 0 bases and the J gene end by 8 bases; junction bases not matched to a gene: 7. The DNA of the CDR3 is TGTGCCAGCAGCCAAGATACCAGGGGGTGGGATTCACCCCTCCACTTT. Its protein is CASSQDTRGWDSPLHF.

The chain joins TRBV21-1 to TRBJ1-1; TRBD1, the table's D call, lacks a check against the DNA. TRBV21-1 constitutes a pseudogene. This CDR3 has 17 amino acids. This CDR3 reads CASTPSKYRGRGTEAFF. CDR3 nucleotide sequence: TGTGCCAGCACCCCCTCCAAATACAGGGGGCGAGGCACTGAAGCTTTCTTT.

This clone was observed once. The V call is TRBV6-5, the J call TRBJ2-6; D not certain. Trimming took off 6 bases at V and 4 bases at J, with 7 bases between the two ends. This CDR3 has 13 residues. Germline V CDR1 and CDR2: MNHEY, SVGAGI. CDR3 bases: TGTGCCAGCAGGGCTCCCGGGGCCAACGTCCTGACTTTC. It translates to CASRAPGANVLTF.

This chain uses TRBV24-1 with TRBJ2-1; tentative D call: TRBD2 (5 bases). The CDR3 is 19 residues long. CDR1 and CDR2 (germline): KGHDR, SFDVKD. Trimming took off 2 bases at V and 8 bases at J, with 27 bases between the two ends. CDR3 region: CATSDWGAANGGSVDEQFF. The DNA of the CDR3 is TGTGCCACCAGTGATTGGGGTGCAGCGAACGGTGGGAGTGTCGATGAGCAGTTCTTC.

This clone came up a few times. In nucleotides, the CDR3 is TGTGCCAGCAGCGCGGGACTAGCGGGAGGGGGCGAGCAGTACTTC. Protein sequence: CASSAGLAGGGEQYF. The chain recombines TRBV9 with TRBJ2-7; 16 bases are shared with TRBD2. Germline CDR1 SGDLS, CDR2 YYNGEE. J gave up 6 bases and V 3 bases, and 3 bases lay outside the gene matches. The CDR3 spans 15 residues.

V gene TRBV28 combines with J gene TRBJ1-2, with 10 bases lining up with TRBD1. The V gene end was trimmed by 5 bases and the J gene end by 6 bases; junction bases not matched to a gene: 9. CDR1 is MDHEN and CDR2 is SYDVKM in the germline V gene. The CDR3 has 15 residues. The CDR3 loop reads CASSPRQGAVDGYTF. The CDR3 DNA reads as TGTGCCAGCAGTCCACGACAGGGGGCGGTGGATGGCTACACCTTC.

This clone turned up a few times. V and J are TRBV5-1 and TRBJ1-1; TRBD1 matches 10 bases. This CDR3 region has 14 residues. Germline CDR1 SGHRS, CDR2 YFSETQ. The ends lost 5 bases at V and 4 bases at J; junction bases unmatched: 5. In nucleotides, the CDR3 is TGCGCCAGCAGGACGACAGGGGGCTCCACTGAAGCTTTCTTT. Its translation is CASRTTGGSTEAFF.

The chain joins TRBV5-6 to TRBJ2-5; D is perhaps TRBD1 (6 bases). V gave up 7 bases and J gave up 5 bases, with 12 bases separating them. The germline V gene has CDR1 SGHDT and CDR2 YYEEEE. This CDR3 is built from 12 residues. The CDR3 DNA reads as TGTGCCAGCCGAGGGGGAAGCGAGACCCAGTACTTC. This translates into CASRGGSETQYF.

This clone appeared a few times. The chain links TRBV28 to TRBJ2-7, with D unresolved. The V gene's germline CDR1 is MDHEN and CDR2 SYDVKM. This CDR3 spans 12 amino acids. Trimming left V 3 bases short and J 4 bases short, with 7 bases between. DNA for the CDR3: TGTGCCAGCAGTTTCGGGTGGTACGAGCAGTACTTC. Encoded protein: CASSFGWYEQYF.

On this clone: This sample includes further DNA sequences coding for the same CDR3. This rearrangement joins TRBV14 to TRBJ2-2; weak D call: TRBD1 (6 bases). This CDR3 region has 13 residues. CDR1 and CDR2 (germline): SGHDN, FVKESK. V was pared by 6 bases and J by 8 bases, with 13 bases between. The chain's CDR3 is CASRSTGMGELFF. Here the CDR3 DNA reads TGTGCCAGCAGATCCACAGGGATGGGGGAGCTGTTTTTT.

This clone was seen more than once but under ten times. V gene TRBV2 combines with J gene TRBJ2-2; TRBD1 is a possible D gene (6 bases). The CDR3 runs to 13 residues. The V end was cut by 5 bases, the J end by 5 bases, with 9 bases between. CDR1 is SNHLY, CDR2 FYNNEI, per germline. CDR3 protein: CASSIQGTGELFF. The DNA of the CDR3 is TGTGCCAGCAGTATTCAGGGGACCGGGGAGCTGTTTTTT. Filled out from reference TRBV2 and TRBJ2-2, the complete variable domain reads EPEVTQTPSHQVTQMGQEVILRCVPISNHLYFYWYRQILGQKVEFLVSFYNNEISEKSEIFDDQFSVERPDGSNFTLKIRSTKLEDSAMYFCASSIQGTGELFFGEGSRLTVL.

This clone was recorded only once. J is TRBJ2-7 and V is TRBV29-1; 14 bases are a match to TRBD2. Unmatched junction bases numbered 10, after V lost 4 bases and J lost 5 bases. The length of the CDR3 is 16 residues. CDR1 and CDR2 from the germline V gene are SQVTM and ANQGSEA. The CDR3 nucleotides read TGCAGCGTTGCCGGGACTAGCGGGAGAAGTTTACACGAGCAGTACTTC. Protein sequence: CSVAGTSGRSLHEQYF.

CDR3 nucleotides: TGTGCCAGCAGCCAACGATGGTCTACCAACAATGAGCAGTTCTTC. It is translated as CASSQRWSTNNEQFF. The chain combines TRBV3-1 (or the pseudogene TRBV3-2) with TRBJ2-1; no clear D. Germline V gene sequence: CDR1 LGHDT, CDR2 YNNKEL (reference sequence). The CDR3 runs 15 residues. Deletions cut 2 bases from V and 5 bases from J, with 13 bases between.

The chain recombines TRBV7-8 with TRBJ2-2; D not certain. The V gene lost 1 base and the J gene lost 3 bases, with 6 bases spanning the gap. Germline V CDR1 and CDR2: SGHVS, FQNEAQ. CDR3 length equals 14 residues. In DNA, the CDR3 is TGTGCCAGCAGCTTAGTCCCGGACACCGGGGAGCTGTTTTTT. Its protein product is CASSLVPDTGELFF.

The chain has TRBV27 and TRBJ1-4; 8 bases align to TRBD1. CDR1 MNHEY and CDR2 SMNVEV come from the germline V gene (reference sequence). With V trimmed by 7 bases and J by 7 bases, 8 bases remained unmatched. The CDR3 is made up of 14 amino acids. The CDR3 nucleotides read TGTGCCAGCAAATCAGGGGGCACCGGTGAAAAACTGTTTTTT. Encoded protein: CASKSGGTGEKLFF.

V and J are TRBV4-3 and TRBJ1-2, with D hard to call. The length of the CDR3 is 15 residues. The ends were cut back, 1 base at V and 0 bases at J, with 9 bases in the middle. Germline V gene sequence: CDR1 LGHNA, CDR2 YSLEER. The CDR3 sequence: CASSQVWETNYGYTF. As DNA, the CDR3 is TGCGCCAGCAGCCAAGTTTGGGAGACTAACTATGGCTACACCTTC.